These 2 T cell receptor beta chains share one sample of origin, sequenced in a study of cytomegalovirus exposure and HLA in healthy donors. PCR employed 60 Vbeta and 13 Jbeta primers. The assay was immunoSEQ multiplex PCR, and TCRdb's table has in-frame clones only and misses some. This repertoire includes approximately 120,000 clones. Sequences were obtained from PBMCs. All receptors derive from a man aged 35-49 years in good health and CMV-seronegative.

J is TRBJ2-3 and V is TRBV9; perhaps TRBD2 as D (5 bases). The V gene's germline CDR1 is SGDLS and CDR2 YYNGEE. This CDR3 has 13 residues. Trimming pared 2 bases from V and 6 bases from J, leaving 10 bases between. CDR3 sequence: CASSVQREDTQYF. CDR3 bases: TGTGCCAGCAGCGTCCAGAGGGAGGATACGCAGTATTTT. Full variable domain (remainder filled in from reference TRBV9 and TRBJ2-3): DSGVTQTPKHLITATGQRVTLRCSPRSGDLSVYWYQQSLDQGLQFLIQYYNGEERAKGNILERFSAQQFPDLHSELNLSSLELGDSALYFCASSVQREDTQYFGPGTRLTVL.

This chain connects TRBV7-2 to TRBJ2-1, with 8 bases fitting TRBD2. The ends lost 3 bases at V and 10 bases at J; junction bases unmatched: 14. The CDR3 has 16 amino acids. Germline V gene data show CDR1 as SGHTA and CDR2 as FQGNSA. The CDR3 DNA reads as TGTGCCAGCAGCTTGTCCGGGACTAGTTATCCCTTAGAGCAGTTCTTC. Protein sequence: CASSLSGTSYPLEQFF.